This T cell receptor beta chain emerged from a study of blood T cell repertoires in COVID-19. Study-wide context: Donors in the United States, Italy and Spain gave samples during acute or convalescent COVID-19. T cells, B-cell-depleted T cells, or PBMCs provided the cDNA or gDNA that served as material.

Original handling: Amplification of reference gene primers was used by the study to estimate nucleated cell counts. Some clones are missing from TCRdb's copy, which holds only in-frame ones; the method was immunoSEQ multiplex PCR. V and J calls and clone size are copied from that table; D and trimming were computed from the DNA. The sample carries approximately 89,000 clones, around 81% recorded once. Between the trimmed V and J ends, which lost 0 bases and 2 bases, there was a span of 11 bases. Per germline, CDR1 MNHEY and CDR2 SMNVEV (reference sequence). This CDR3 is 16 amino acids long. The chain joins TRBV27 to TRBJ2-1; a possible D gene is TRBD2 (6 bases). The receptor was derived from a woman in her 70s with active or convalescent COVID-19. The sequenced sample consisted of peripheral blood. The CDR3 reads CASSLSLGGAYNEQFF. CDR3 nucleotides: TGTGCCAGCAGTTTATCGTTGGGGGGAGCCTACAATGAGCAGTTCTTC.